What follows are 8 T cell receptor beta chains derived from one specimen sequenced in a study of beta chain features in type 1 diabetes. Expressed TCRB transcripts were sequenced because the entire RNA isolate underwent reverse transcription. Method: immunoSEQ multiplex PCR; TCRdb's copy keeps in-frame clones and lacks some. The sample gives under 450,000 clones, approximately 14% of which show up once; around 0.039% is in the top ten. The sample taken for sequencing was naive CD4+ T cells from blood. Receptors originate from a man aged 30 to 39 in good health.

This clone has only a few counts. The chain is built from TRBV30 and TRBJ1-2; 8 bases line up with TRBD1. V trimming: 2 bases; J trimming: 6 bases; junction bases outside the gene matches: 5. CDR1 is GTSNPN and CDR2 is SVGIG in the germline V gene (reference sequence). The CDR3 length is 13 residues. CDR3 sequence (DNA): TGTGCCTGGAGTAGGGAACAGGGGGATGGCTACACCTTC. Encoded protein: CAWSREQGDGYTF.

A few counts support this clone. V is TRBV5-1 and J is TRBJ2-5; 7 nucleotides align to TRBD1. CDR3 size: 17 residues. Looked up from germline, CDR1 is SGHRS and CDR2 is YFSETQ. V lost 3 bases, J lost 3 bases, and 14 bases stayed unmatched. CDR3 coding DNA: TGCGCCAGCAGCTCGGGACAGACCTTACCTTTTAAAGAGACCCAGTACTTC. Protein: CASSSGQTLPFKETQYF.

This clone has more than one count but fewer than ten. The chain combines TRBV6-6 with TRBJ2-2, with a weak D call TRBD1 (6 bases). With 5 bases removed from V and 5 bases from J, the gap between germline ends came to 12 bases. The CDR3 extends over 14 amino acids. Germline lookup yields CDR1 MNHNY and CDR2 SVGAGI (reference sequence). CDR3: CASSGQIETGELFF. CDR3 sequence (DNA): TGTGCCAGCAGTGGACAGATTGAAACCGGGGAGCTGTTTTTT.

This clone was found a few times. The V and J genes are TRBV5-1 and TRBJ1-1; D is undetermined. The CDR3 contains 14 residues. Germline V gene data show CDR1 as SGHRS and CDR2 as YFSETQ. Trimming shortened V by 4 bases and J by 5 bases, and 15 bases separated the two germline ends. This CDR3 reads CASSRVEGLTEAFF. The CDR3 DNA sequence: TGCGCCAGCAGCCGGGTTGAGGGATTGACTGAAGCTTTCTTT.

This clone was seen many times. This sample also contains other DNA sequences that code for the same CDR3. The V gene is TRBV4-3, the J gene TRBJ2-7; possibly TRBD1 for D (6 bases). There are 14 residues in the CDR3. Germline CDR1 and CDR2: LGHNA and YSLEER. The V gene lost 0 bases and the J gene lost 2 bases, with 8 bases spanning the gap. The CDR3 is CASSQDQGTYEQYF. In DNA, the CDR3 is TGCGCCAGCAGCCAAGATCAGGGGACCTACGAGCAGTACTTC.

This clone was counted between two and nine times. This rearrangement joins TRBV7-7 to TRBJ2-3, with 13 nucleotides matching TRBD2. V dropped 2 bases and J dropped 0; count of bases not matched to a gene: 8. The CDR3 totals 19 residues. Per the germline V gene, CDR1 is SSHAT and CDR2 is FNYEAQ (reference sequence). The CDR3 DNA is TGTGCCAGCAGCTTAAGGCCGACTAGCGGGGGGACTAGCACAGATACGCAGTATTTT. It translates to CASSLRPTSGGTSTDTQYF.

Note on this clone: Within the sample, other DNA sequences also encode this same CDR3. This CDR3 reads CASSPLAGPTDTQYF. As DNA, the CDR3 is TGTGCCAGCTCACCATTAGCAGGTCCCACAGATACGCAGTATTTT. The chain has TRBV18 and TRBJ2-3; no firm D call. CDR1 and CDR2 from the germline V gene are KGHSH and LQKENI. Trimming cost V 2 bases and J 2 bases, with 11 bases left between them. The CDR3 sequence is 15 residues long.

The chain is built from TRBV11-2 and TRBJ1-4; D uncertain. The CDR3 covers 14 residues. Germline V gene sequence: CDR1 SGHAT, CDR2 FQNNGV. V lost 1 base and J 8 bases, leaving 11 bases between the germline ends. For the CDR3, the DNA is TGTGCCAGCAGCTTAGGCCGAGACGGGGAAAAACTGTTTTTT. Translating gives CASSLGRDGEKLFF.